The TCR beta chain described here comes from a study of blood T cell repertoires in COVID-19. Overall study context: Sample material is recorded as cDNA or gDNA derived from T cells, B-cell-depleted T cells, or PBMCs.

This clone was seen just once. In the authors' methods: Reference gene primers were amplified, and this amplification served to estimate nucleated cell counts. Profiling relied on immunoSEQ multiplex PCR, and the TCRdb table lists in-frame clones only, not all of them. V and J calls and clone size are as listed in that table; D and trimming were resolved from the DNA. The sample holds over 200,000 clones, roughly 91% seen once. From germline, CDR1 is ENHRY and CDR2 SYGVKD. Trimming took off 2 bases at V and 3 bases at J, with 10 bases between the two ends. The CDR3 consists of 15 residues. Sample: peripheral blood. The chain combines TRBV10-3 with TRBJ1-4; D is unresolved. The source is a woman between 35 and 50 years old who had recovered from COVID-19. The CDR3 loop is CAISEGHKANEKLFF. CDR3 bases: TGTGCCATCAGTGAGGGGCATAAGGCTAATGAAAAACTGTTTTTT.